Listed below are T cell receptor beta chains from one sample, sequenced in a study of cytomegalovirus exposure and HLA in healthy donors. Sequenced by immunoSEQ multiplex PCR; TCRdb stores in-frame clones only, minus some. The sample consists of 140,000 or so clones, more than 85% of them appearing once. Sequencing used PBMCs. Receptors originate from a man between 18 and 29 years old in good health and CMV-seronegative. Each CDR3 is given with its conserved first and last residue. A D gene is named only where the DNA matches it firmly. Some rows have no size entry. The others give once, few or many, or a class for an expanded clone.

V gene,D gene,J gene,clone size,CDR3 protein,CDR3 DNA
TRBV19,NA,TRBJ2-1,NA,CASSIGSFVPQFF,TGTGCCAGTAGTATAGGGAGCTTCGTTCCGCAGTTCTTC
TRBV6-6,TRBD2,TRBJ2-5,once,CASTTSGGETQYF,TGTGCCAGCACCACTAGCGGGGGGGAGACCCAGTACTTC
TRBV29-1,NA,TRBJ1-2,NA,CSVGGGDYGYTF,TGCAGCGTTGGAGGGGGGGACTATGGCTACACCTTC
TRBV30,NA,TRBJ2-4,NA,CAWSPAGILAKNIQYF,TGTGCCTGGAGTCCTGCAGGGATCCTAGCCAAAAACATTCAGTACTTC
TRBV5-1,TRBD1,TRBJ1-4,NA,CASSSDSNRGTNEKLFF,TGCGCCAGCAGCAGCGACTCAAACAGGGGAACTAATGAAAAACTGTTTTTT
TRBV11-2,TRBD2,TRBJ2-3,once,CASRNLGGGDTQYF,TGTGCCAGCAGGAATCTCGGGGGGGGAGATACGCAGTATTTT
TRBV18,NA,TRBJ1-1,NA,CASSNIGEGFTEAFF,TGTGCCAGCTCAAACATCGGGGAAGGGTTCACTGAAGCTTTCTTT
TRBV5-4,TRBD1,TRBJ1-6,NA,CASSLDRASSYNSPLHF,TGTGCCAGCAGCCTAGACAGGGCGAGCTCCTATAATTCACCCCTCCACTTT
TRBV27,TRBD1,TRBJ2-6,NA,CASSLSPQGAAGANVLTF,TGTGCCAGCAGTTTATCCCCGCAGGGGGCGGCTGGGGCCAACGTCCTGACTTTC
TRBV4-3,TRBD1,TRBJ1-2,once,CASSQDDRGSYGYTF,TGCGCCAGCAGCCAAGATGACAGGGGGAGCTATGGCTACACCTTC
TRBV5-1,NA,TRBJ2-3,NA,CASSLFVTQGADTQYF,TGCGCCAGCAGCTTGTTCGTTACCCAGGGCGCAGATACGCAGTATTTT
TRBV4-1,TRBD2,TRBJ2-2,NA,CASSLAGGRTGELFF,TGCGCCAGCAGCCTAGCGGGGGGACGCACCGGGGAGCTGTTTTTT
TRBV18,TRBD1,TRBJ1-1,NA,CASSPPTGEAFF,TGTGCCAGCTCACCCCCGACAGGGGAAGCTTTCTTT
TRBV19,TRBD1,TRBJ1-2,NA,CASRTGESHGYTF,TGTGCCAGTAGGACAGGGGAATCGCATGGCTACACCTTC
TRBV19,TRBD1,TRBJ1-5,NA,CASSMGTVNQPQHF,TGTGCCAGTAGTATGGGGACAGTAAATCAGCCCCAGCATTTT
TRBV5-1,NA,TRBJ1-1,NA,CASSPGDGGVTEAFF,TGCGCCAGCAGCCCGGGTGATGGGGGGGTGACCGAAGCTTTCTTT
TRBV19,TRBD1,TRBJ1-2,NA,CASSILTGGQSYGYTF,TGTGCCAGTAGTATATTGACAGGGGGACAGAGCTATGGCTACACCTTC
TRBV7-6,TRBD2,TRBJ2-1,NA,CASSSLAGGPGEQFF,TGTGCCAGCAGCTCGCTAGCGGGGGGGCCCGGTGAGCAGTTCTTC
TRBV5-1,NA,TRBJ2-5,NA,CASSPRRSVGGETQYF,TGCGCCAGCAGCCCCAGACGGAGCGTCGGTGGAGAGACCCAGTACTTC
TRBV18,TRBD2,TRBJ2-7,NA,CASSLYTSGGLYEQYF,TGTGCCAGCTCTCTCTATACTAGCGGGGGTCTCTACGAGCAGTACTTC
TRBV29-1,TRBD1,TRBJ1-5,NA,CSVAGTGGSNQPQHF,TGCAGCGTTGCTGGGACAGGTGGATCCAATCAGCCCCAGCATTTT
TRBV7-3,TRBD1,TRBJ1-1,NA,CASSSTGSRTEAFF,TGTGCCAGCAGCTCGACAGGGTCCCGAACTGAAGCTTTCTTT
TRBV4-2,NA,TRBJ2-7,NA,CASSQEALALEQYF,TGTGCCAGCAGCCAAGAGGCACTAGCTCTCGAGCAGTACTTC
TRBV6-4,TRBD1,TRBJ1-2,NA,CASSVSTGGFGGYTF,TGTGCCAGCAGTGTCTCGACAGGGGGGTTCGGTGGCTACACCTTC
TRBV2,TRBD1,TRBJ2-1,NA,CASRDSGTGHYNEQFF,TGTGCCAGCAGGGACTCCGGGACAGGGCACTACAATGAGCAGTTCTTC
TRBV2,TRBD1,TRBJ2-2,NA,CASGRTGDTGELFF,TGTGCCAGCGGGAGGACAGGGGACACCGGGGAGCTGTTTTTT
TRBV11-1,TRBD2,TRBJ2-5,NA,CASSLIESGGARETQYF,TGTGCCAGCAGCTTAATCGAAAGCGGGGGGGCGCGAGAGACCCAGTACTTC
TRBV5-1,NA,TRBJ2-7,NA,CASSHRRTGTLIYEQYF,TGCGCCAGCAGCCACCGTCGGACCGGGACTCTTATTTACGAGCAGTACTTC
TRBV9,NA,TRBJ2-3,once,CASSVVSADTQYF,TGTGCCAGCAGCGTAGTGTCAGCAGATACGCAGTATTTT
TRBV4-1,NA,TRBJ2-4,NA,CASSHDSLAKNIQYF,TGCGCCAGCAGCCACGACAGTCTAGCCAAAAACATTCAGTACTTC
TRBV27,NA,TRBJ1-1,NA,CASSYKDSREAFF,TGTGCCAGCAGCTACAAGGACAGTCGTGAAGCTTTCTTT
TRBV30,NA,TRBJ1-5,NA,CAWNHQGGGQPQHF,TGTGCCTGGAACCACCAGGGTGGTGGTCAGCCCCAGCATTTT
TRBV18,TRBD1,TRBJ1-5,NA,CASSPGQGNQPQHF,TGTGCCAGCTCACCAGGACAGGGGAATCAGCCCCAGCATTTT
TRBV7-9,NA,TRBJ2-3,NA,CASSLEGLPDTQYF,TGTGCCAGCAGCTTAGAGGGGCTCCCAGATACGCAGTATTTT
TRBV19,TRBD1,TRBJ1-5,NA,CASSTGQGSNQPQHF,TGTGCCAGTAGTACCGGACAGGGTAGCAATCAGCCCCAGCATTTT
TRBV11-1,NA,TRBJ2-7,NA,CASSLAGTYEQYF,TGTGCCAGCAGCTTGGCAGGGACCTACGAGCAGTACTTC
TRBV5-5,NA,TRBJ2-3,NA,CASSPTGAGDTQYF,TGTGCCAGCAGCCCAACAGGCGCCGGGGATACGCAGTATTTT
TRBV5-1,NA,TRBJ2-7,NA,CATQITTGTSYEQYF,TGCGCCACCCAGATAACGACAGGAACCAGCTACGAGCAGTACTTC
TRBV6-4,TRBD2,TRBJ2-3,NA,CASSLLAGEGADTQYF,TGTGCCAGCAGCCTACTAGCGGGAGAGGGGGCAGATACGCAGTATTTT
TRBV18,NA,TRBJ2-2,NA,CASSPRTANTGELFF,TGTGCCAGCTCACCCCGGACAGCTAACACCGGGGAGCTGTTTTTT
TRBV9,TRBD2,TRBJ2-1,NA,CASSTRTSGGSEQFF,TGTGCCAGCAGCACGAGGACTAGCGGGGGATCTGAGCAGTTCTTC
TRBV5-4,NA,TRBJ1-1,NA,CASRARQNTEAFF,TGTGCCAGCAGGGCCCGACAGAACACTGAAGCTTTCTTT
TRBV5-6,NA,TRBJ1-5,NA,CASSLGVSNQPQHF,TGTGCCAGCAGCTTAGGGGTTAGCAATCAGCCCCAGCATTTT
TRBV5-1,TRBD2,TRBJ2-3,NA,CASRGLAGTDTQYF,TGCGCCAGCAGAGGCCTAGCGGGAACAGATACGCAGTATTTT
TRBV5-8,TRBD1,TRBJ1-2,once,CASSNTGARMANYGYTF,TGTGCCAGCAGCAACACAGGGGCCAGAATGGCAAACTATGGCTACACCTTC
TRBV9,TRBD1,TRBJ1-1,NA,CASSADRQGPNTEAFF,TGTGCCAGCAGCGCAGATCGACAGGGACCGAACACTGAAGCTTTCTTT